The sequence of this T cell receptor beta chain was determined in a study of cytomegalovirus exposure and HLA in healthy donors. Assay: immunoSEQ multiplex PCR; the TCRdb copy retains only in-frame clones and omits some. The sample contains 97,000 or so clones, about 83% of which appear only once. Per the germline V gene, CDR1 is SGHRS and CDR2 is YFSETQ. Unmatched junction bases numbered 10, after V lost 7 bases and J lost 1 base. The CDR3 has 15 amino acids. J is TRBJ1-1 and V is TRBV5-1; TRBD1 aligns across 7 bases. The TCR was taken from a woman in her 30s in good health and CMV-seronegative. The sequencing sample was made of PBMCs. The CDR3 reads CASGLGGGGNTEAFF. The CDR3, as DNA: TGCGCCAGCGGACTCGGAGGGGGCGGGAACACTGAAGCTTTCTTT.